This T cell receptor (beta chain) was profiled in a study of blood T cell repertoires in COVID-19. Overall study context: In each case, the material was cDNA or gDNA derived from T cells, B-cell-depleted T cells, or PBMCs.

The germline CDR1 and CDR2 sequences are ENHRY and SYGVKD. Trimming took 4 bases from V and 7 from J, leaving 14 bases between them. The CDR3 extends over 13 amino acids. Per the authors' pipeline: Amplified reference gene primers provided the basis for estimating nucleated cell counts. Measured with immunoSEQ multiplex PCR; TCRdb has only the in-frame clones, and not every one. V, J and clone size reflect that table, while D and trimming were determined from the DNA. The sample records some 70,000 clones, around nine tenths being singletons. This chain uses TRBV10-3 with TRBJ2-7, with D tentatively TRBD1 (6 bases). This receptor was taken from a man between 60 and 75 years old with acute or convalescent COVID-19. Source material: peripheral blood. In nucleotides, the CDR3 is TGTGCCATCAGTGCAGGGGCCTCTTCGGAGCAGTACTTC. Protein sequence: CAISAGASSEQYF.